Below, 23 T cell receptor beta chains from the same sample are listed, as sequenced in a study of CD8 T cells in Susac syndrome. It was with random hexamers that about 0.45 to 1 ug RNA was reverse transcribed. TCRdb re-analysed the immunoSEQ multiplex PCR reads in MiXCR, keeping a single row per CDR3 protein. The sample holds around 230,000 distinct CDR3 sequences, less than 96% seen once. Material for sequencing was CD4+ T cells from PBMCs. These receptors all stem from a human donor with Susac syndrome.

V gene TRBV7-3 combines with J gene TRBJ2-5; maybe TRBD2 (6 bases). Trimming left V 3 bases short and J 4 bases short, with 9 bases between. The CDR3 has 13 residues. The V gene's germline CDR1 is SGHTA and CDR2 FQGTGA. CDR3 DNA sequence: TGTGCCAGCAGCTTCAAGGGAGGAGAGACCCAGTACTTC. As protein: CASSFKGGETQYF.

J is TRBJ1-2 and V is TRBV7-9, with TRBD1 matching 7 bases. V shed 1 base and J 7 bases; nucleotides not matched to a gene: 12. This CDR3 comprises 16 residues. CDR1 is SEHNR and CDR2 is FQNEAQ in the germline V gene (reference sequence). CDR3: CASSLEIQGTDGGYTF. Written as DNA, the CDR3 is TGTGCCAGCAGCTTAGAAATACAGGGGACGGACGGTGGCTACACCTTC.

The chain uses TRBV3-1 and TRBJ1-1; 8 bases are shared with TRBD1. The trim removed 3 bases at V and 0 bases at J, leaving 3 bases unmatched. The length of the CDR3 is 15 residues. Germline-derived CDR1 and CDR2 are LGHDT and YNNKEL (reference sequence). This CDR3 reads CASSHRQGMNTEAFF. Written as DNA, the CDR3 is TGTGCCAGCAGCCACCGACAGGGGATGAACACTGAAGCTTTCTTT.

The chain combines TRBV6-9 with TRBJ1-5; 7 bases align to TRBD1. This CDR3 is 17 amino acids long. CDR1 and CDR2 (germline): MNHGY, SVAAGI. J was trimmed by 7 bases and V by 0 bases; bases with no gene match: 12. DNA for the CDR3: TGTGCCAGCAGTTATTCTTACACCGACAGGGAAGGGCAGCCCCAGCATTTT. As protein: CASSYSYTDREGQPQHF.

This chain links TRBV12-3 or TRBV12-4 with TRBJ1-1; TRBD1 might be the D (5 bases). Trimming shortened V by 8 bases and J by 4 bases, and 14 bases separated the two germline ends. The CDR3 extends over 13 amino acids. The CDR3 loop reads CASRFFRGTEAFF. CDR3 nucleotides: TGTGCCAGCCGATTCTTTAGGGGCACTGAAGCTTTCTTT.

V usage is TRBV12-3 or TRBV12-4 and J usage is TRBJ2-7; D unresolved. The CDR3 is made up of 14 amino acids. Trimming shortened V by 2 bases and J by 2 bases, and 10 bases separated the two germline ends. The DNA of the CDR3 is TGTGCCAGCAGTTTAATCGAGCCTCCCTACGAGCAGTACTTC. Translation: CASSLIEPPYEQYF.

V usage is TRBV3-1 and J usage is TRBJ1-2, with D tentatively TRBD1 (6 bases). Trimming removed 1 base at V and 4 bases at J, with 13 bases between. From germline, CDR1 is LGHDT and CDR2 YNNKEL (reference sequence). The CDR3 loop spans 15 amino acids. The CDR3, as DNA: TGTGCCAGCAGCCAAGGACCACAGGGTGGCTATGGCTACACCTTC. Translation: CASSQGPQGGYGYTF.

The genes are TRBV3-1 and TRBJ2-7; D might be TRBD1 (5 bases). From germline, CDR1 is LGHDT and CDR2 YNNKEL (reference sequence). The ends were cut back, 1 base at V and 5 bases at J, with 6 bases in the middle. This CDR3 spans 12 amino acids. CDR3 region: CASSQAGHEQYF. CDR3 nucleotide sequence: TGTGCCAGCAGCCAAGCAGGGCACGAGCAGTACTTC.

Here the CDR3 reads CATSRDRGPTVTGANVLTF. In nucleotides, the CDR3 is TGTGCCACCAGCAGAGACAGGGGGCCTACAGTAACAGGGGCCAACGTCCTGACTTTC. This sequence joins TRBV15 and TRBJ2-6; TRBD1 agrees at 8 bases. Germline CDR1 LNHNV, CDR2 YYDKDF (reference sequence). The V gene end was trimmed by 0 bases and the J gene end by 4 bases; junction bases not matched to a gene: 11. The CDR3 loop spans 19 amino acids. Complete variable domain (other parts from reference TRBV15 and TRBJ2-6): DAMVIQNPRYQVTQFGKPVTLSCSQTLNHNVMYWYQQKSSQAPKLLFHYYDKDFNNEADTPDNFQSRRPNTSFCFLDIRSPGLGDTAMYLCATSRDRGPTVTGANVLTFGAGSRLTVL.

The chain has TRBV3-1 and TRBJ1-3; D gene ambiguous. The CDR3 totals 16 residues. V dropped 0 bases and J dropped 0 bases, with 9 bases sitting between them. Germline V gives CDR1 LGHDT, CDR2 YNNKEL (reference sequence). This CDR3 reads CASSQDPGSSGNTIYF. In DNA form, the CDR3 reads TGTGCCAGCAGCCAAGACCCGGGGAGCTCTGGAAACACCATATATTTT.

The DNA for the CDR3 is TGTGCCAGCAGCTTGCTATCGGGAGGGAGTCAACAAGAGACCCAGTACTTC. Translated: CASSLLSGGSQQETQYF. The rearrangement joins TRBV7-8 to TRBJ2-5, with TRBD2 identical over 8 bases. Germline CDR1 SGHVS, CDR2 FQNEAQ. This CDR3 is built from 17 residues. With V trimmed by 3 bases and J by 2 bases, 11 bases remained unmatched.

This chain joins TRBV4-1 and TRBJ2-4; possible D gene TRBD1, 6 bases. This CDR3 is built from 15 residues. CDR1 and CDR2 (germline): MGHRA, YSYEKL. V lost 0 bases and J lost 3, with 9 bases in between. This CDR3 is CASSQDRDNKNIQYF. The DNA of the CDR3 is TGCGCCAGCAGCCAAGACCGGGACAACAAAAACATTCAGTACTTC.

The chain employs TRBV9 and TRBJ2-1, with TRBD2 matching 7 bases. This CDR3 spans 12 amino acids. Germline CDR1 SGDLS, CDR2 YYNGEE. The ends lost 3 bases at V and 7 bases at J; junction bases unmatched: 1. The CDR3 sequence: CASSARENEQFF. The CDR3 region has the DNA TGTGCCAGCAGCGCGCGGGAGAATGAGCAGTTCTTC.

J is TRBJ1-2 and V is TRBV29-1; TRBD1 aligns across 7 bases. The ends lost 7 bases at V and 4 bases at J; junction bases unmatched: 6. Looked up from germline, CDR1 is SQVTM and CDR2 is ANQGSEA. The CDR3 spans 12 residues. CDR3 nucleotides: TGCAGCGCCTCGACAGGGCGCTATGGCTACACCTTC. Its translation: CSASTGRYGYTF.

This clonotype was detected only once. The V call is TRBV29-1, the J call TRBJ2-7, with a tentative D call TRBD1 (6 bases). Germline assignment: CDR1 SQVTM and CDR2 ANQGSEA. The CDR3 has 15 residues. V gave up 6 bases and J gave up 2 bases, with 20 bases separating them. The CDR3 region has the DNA TGCAGCGTAAAACTGGGTGGGGACATCACCTACGAGCAGTACTTC. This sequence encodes CSVKLGGDITYEQYF.

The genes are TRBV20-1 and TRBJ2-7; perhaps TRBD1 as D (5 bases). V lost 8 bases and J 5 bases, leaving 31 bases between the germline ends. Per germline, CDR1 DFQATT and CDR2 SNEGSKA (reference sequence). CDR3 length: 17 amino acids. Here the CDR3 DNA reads TGCAGTACCCGAGCCGCAGGGCGCGACCCCTCTTATCACGAGCAGTACTTC. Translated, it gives CSTRAAGRDPSYHEQYF.

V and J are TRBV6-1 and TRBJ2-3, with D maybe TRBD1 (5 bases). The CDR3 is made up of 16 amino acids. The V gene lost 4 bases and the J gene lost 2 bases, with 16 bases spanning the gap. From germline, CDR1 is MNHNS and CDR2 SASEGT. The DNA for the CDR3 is TGTGCCAGCAGTGCAGTCACAGGATCAAACACAGATACGCAGTATTTT. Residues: CASSAVTGSNTDTQYF.

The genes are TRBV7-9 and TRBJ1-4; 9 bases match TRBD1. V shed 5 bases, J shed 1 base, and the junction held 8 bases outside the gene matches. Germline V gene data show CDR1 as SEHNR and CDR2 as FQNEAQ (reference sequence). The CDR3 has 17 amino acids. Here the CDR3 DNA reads TGTGCCAGCAGCGACGTCCCGGGACAGGGAACTAATGAAAAACTGTTTTTT. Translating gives CASSDVPGQGTNEKLFF.

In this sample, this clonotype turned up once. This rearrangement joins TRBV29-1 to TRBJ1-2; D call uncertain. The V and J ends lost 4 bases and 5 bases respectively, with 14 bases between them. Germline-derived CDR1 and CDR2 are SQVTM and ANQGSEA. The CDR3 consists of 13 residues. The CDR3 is CSVATAPLYGYTF. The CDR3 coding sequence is TGCAGCGTTGCCACCGCCCCCCTTTATGGCTACACCTTC.

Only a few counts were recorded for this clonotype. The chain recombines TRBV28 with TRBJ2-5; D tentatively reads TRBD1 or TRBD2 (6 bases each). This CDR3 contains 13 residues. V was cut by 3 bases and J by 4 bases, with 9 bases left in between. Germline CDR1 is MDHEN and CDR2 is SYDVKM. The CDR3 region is CASSLGGPETQYF. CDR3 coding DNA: TGTGCCAGCAGTTTGGGGGGCCCAGAGACCCAGTACTTC.

CDR3 residues: CASSRVAGFYEQYF. For the CDR3, the DNA is TGTGCCAGCAGCCGGGTAGCGGGCTTCTACGAGCAGTACTTC. V usage is TRBV14 and J usage is TRBJ2-7; TRBD2 matches 7 bases. CDR3 length: 14 residues. Looked up from germline, CDR1 is SGHDN and CDR2 is FVKESK. V lost 4 bases and J lost 3; bases outside the gene matches: 6.

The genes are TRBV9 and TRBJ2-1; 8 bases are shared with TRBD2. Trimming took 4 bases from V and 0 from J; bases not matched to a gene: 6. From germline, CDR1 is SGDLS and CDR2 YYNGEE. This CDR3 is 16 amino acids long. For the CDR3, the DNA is TGTGCCAGCAGCCTCGAGCGGGGGAGCTCCTACAATGAGCAGTTCTTC. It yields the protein CASSLERGSSYNEQFF.

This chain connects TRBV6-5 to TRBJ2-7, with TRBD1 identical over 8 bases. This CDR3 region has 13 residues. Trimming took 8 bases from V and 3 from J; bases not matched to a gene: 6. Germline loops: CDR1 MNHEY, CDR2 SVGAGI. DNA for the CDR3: TGTGCCAGCCATACAGGGGGATACTACGAGCAGTACTTC. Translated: CASHTGGYYEQYF.